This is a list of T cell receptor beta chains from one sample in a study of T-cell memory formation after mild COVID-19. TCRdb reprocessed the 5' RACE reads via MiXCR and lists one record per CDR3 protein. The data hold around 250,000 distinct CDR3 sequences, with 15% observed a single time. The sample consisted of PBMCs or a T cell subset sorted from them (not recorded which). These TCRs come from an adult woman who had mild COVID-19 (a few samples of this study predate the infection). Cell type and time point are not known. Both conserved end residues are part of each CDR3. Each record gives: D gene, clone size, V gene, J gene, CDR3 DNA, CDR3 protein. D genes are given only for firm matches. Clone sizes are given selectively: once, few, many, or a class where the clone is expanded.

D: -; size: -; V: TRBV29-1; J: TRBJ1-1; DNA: TGCAGCGTAGCAGACAGGTCCGGCACTGAAGCTTTCTTT; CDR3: CSVADRSGTEAFF
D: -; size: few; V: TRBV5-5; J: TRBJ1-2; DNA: TGTGCCAGCAGCCTGACCAACGGGGGCCCAAACTATGGCTACACCTTC; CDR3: CASSLTNGGPNYGYTF
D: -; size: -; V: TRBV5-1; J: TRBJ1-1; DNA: TGCGCCAGCAGCGCAAGTAGGCGGGGACGAATGAACACTGAAGCTTTCTTT; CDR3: CASSASRRGRMNTEAFF
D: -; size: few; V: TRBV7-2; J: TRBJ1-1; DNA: TGTGCCAGCAGCCCACTTCCGATACAGGGTAGGAACACTGAAGCTTTCTTT; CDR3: CASSPLPIQGRNTEAFF
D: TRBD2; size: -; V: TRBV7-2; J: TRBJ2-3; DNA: TGTGCCAGCAGCTTAGAGTGGCCTAGCGGGAGGAGTACAGATACGCAGTATTTT; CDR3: CASSLEWPSGRSTDTQYF
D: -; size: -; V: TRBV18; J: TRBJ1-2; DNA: TGTGCCAGCTCACCACCGGACAGTTACTATGGCTACACCTTC; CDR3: CASSPPDSYYGYTF
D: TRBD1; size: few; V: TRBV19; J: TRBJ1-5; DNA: TGTGCCAGTAGTATCGACAGGGCGAGCAATCAGCCCCAGCATTTT; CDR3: CASSIDRASNQPQHF
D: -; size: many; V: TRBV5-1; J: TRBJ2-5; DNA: TGCGCCAGCAGCTTCAATGGGGGGGCTCCCCAAGAGACCCAGTACTTC; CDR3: CASSFNGGAPQETQYF
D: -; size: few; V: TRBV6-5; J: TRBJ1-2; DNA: TGTGCCAGCAAGAGAGATTTCGATAACTATGGCTACACCTTC; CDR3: CASKRDFDNYGYTF
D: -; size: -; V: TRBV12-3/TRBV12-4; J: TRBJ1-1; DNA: TGTGCCAGCAGTATAAACTGGAAGGGGGCTTTCTTT; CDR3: CASSINWKGAFF
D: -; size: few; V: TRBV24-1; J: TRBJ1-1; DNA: TGTGCCACCAGTGACCCGACAGGCTCTGAAGCTTTCTTT; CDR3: CATSDPTGSEAFF
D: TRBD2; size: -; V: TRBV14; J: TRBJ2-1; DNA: TGTGCCAGCAGCCTACGGACTAGCGGGGTGGAGCAGTTCTTC; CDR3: CASSLRTSGVEQFF
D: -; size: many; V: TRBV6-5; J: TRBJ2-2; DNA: TGTGCCAGCAGCCTTACCACAGGGAAGAACACCGGGGAGCTGTTTTTT; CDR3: CASSLTTGKNTGELFF
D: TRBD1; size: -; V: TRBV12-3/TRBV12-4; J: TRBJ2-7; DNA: TGTGCCAGCAGTCCGACAGGGGGCTTTGAGCAGTACTTC; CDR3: CASSPTGGFEQYF
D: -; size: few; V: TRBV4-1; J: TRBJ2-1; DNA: TGCGCCAGCAGCCAAGAACCGGCTAGAGGCAGGGATGGTTTTAGTGAGCAGTTCTTC; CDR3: CASSQEPARGRDGFSEQFF
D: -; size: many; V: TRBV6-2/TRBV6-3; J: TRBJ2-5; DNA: TGTGCCAGCAGCCACCCTCAAGAGACCCAGTACTTC; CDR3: CASSHPQETQYF
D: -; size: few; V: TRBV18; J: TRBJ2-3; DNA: TGTGCCAGCTCACCACAACTACAGGGTGGCCTCACAGATACGCAGTATTTT; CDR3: CASSPQLQGGLTDTQYF
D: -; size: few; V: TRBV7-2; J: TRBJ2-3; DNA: TGTGCCAGCAGCTCACGACCACCTGTCCTTACGCAGTATTTT; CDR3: CASSSRPPVLTQYF
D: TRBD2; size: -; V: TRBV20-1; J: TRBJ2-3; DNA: TGCAGTGCTAGGGCTAGCGGGGGGTACACAGATACGCAGTATTTT; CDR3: CSARASGGYTDTQYF
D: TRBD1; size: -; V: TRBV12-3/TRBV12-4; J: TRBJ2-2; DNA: TGTGCCAGCAGGGTGACCGGGACAGGGAATCGCGGGGAGCTGTTTTTT; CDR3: CASRVTGTGNRGELFF
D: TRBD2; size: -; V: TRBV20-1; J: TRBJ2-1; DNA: TGCAGTGCTCCTCGCTACGGGGGGAGCTCCTACAATGAGCAGTTCTTC; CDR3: CSAPRYGGSSYNEQFF
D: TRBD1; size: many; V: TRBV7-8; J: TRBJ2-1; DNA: TGTGCCAGCAGCTTGTCGATGACAGGGGAACGGCAGTTCTTC; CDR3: CASSLSMTGERQFF
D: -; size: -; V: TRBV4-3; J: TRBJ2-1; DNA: TGCGCCAGCAGCCAAGAACGGGACTACAATGAGCAGTTCTTC; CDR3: CASSQERDYNEQFF
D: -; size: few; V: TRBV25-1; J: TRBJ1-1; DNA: TGTGCCAGCAGGCAACAGGGGAACACTGAAGCTTTCTTT; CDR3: CASRQQGNTEAFF
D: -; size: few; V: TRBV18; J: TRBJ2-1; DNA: TGTGCCAGCTCACCACCGGGATCCTCTAATAACAATGAGCAGTTCTTC; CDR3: CASSPPGSSNNNEQFF
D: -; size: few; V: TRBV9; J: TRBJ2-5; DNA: TGTGCCAGCAGCGGAAGGGAACCCCGAGAATCCCAAGAGACCCAGTACTTC; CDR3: CASSGREPRESQETQYF
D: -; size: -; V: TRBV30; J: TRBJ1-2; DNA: TGTGCCTGGAGTGTGGGCACCATCTATGGCTACACCTTC; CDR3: CAWSVGTIYGYTF
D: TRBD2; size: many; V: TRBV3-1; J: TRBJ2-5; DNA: TGTGCCAGCAGCGGACGGGACTACCAGTACCAAGAGACCCAGTACTTC; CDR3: CASSGRDYQYQETQYF
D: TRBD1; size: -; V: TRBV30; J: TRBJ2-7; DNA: TGTGCCTGGAGTCAACAGACAGGGAACTACGAGCAGTACTTC; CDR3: CAWSQQTGNYEQYF
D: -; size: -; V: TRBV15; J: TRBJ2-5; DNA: TGTGCCACCAGCAGAGATCAAGGAGAGACCCAGTACTTC; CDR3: CATSRDQGETQYF
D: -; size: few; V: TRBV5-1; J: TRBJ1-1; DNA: TGCGCCAGCAGAGTGGGGATAAGCGGGAACACTGAAGCTTTCTTT; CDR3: CASRVGISGNTEAFF
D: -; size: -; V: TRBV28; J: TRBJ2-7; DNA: TGTGCCAGCAGTCTAACCCTACTCTCCTACGAGCAGTACTTC; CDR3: CASSLTLLSYEQYF
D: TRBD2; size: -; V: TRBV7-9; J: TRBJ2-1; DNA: TGTGCGAGCCCCACTAGCGGGAGGGCGGATGAGCAGTTCTTC; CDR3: CASPTSGRADEQFF
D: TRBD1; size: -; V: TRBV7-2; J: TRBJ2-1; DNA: TGTGCCAGCAGCCAGAGACAGGGGGGAAATGAGCAGTTCTTC; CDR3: CASSQRQGGNEQFF
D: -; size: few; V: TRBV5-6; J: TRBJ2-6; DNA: TGTGCCAGCAGCTGGAACTCAGGATCTGGGGCCAACGTCCTGACTTTC; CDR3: CASSWNSGSGANVLTF
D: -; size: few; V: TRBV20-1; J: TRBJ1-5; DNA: TGCAGTGCTAGATCGGGACCCAATCAGCCCCAGCATTTT; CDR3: CSARSGPNQPQHF
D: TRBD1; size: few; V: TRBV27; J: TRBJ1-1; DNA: TGTGCCAGCAGTTGGGTGCGGGGTAGGGGGCGAGGGAGCACTGAAGCTTTCTTT; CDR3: CASSWVRGRGRGSTEAFF
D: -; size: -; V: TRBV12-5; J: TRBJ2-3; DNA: TGTGCTAGTGGTTTTAGAGTCCCAGATACGCAGTATTTT; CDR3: CASGFRVPDTQYF
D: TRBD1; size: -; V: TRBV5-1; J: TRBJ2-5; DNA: TGCGCCAGCAGCTTGGTCCCAGGGGGCCAAGAGACCCAGTACTTC; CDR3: CASSLVPGGQETQYF
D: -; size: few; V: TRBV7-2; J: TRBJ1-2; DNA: TGTGCCAGCAGCTTTGTTCGCCAGGGCTATGGCTACACCTTC; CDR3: CASSFVRQGYGYTF